These 13 T cell receptor beta chains were sequenced from one sample in a study of PD-L1 blockade in urothelial cancer. Method: immunoSEQ multiplex PCR; TCRdb's copy keeps in-frame clones and lacks some. Of 95,000 or so clones detected, roughly 84% appear once; the ten largest clones hold roughly 2%. Time point noted: pretreatment peripheral blood. Sample: PBMCs, taken around atezolizumab (anti-PD-L1) treatment. The origin of the receptors is a man aged 60 to 69 with urothelial cancer.

V usage is TRBV29-1 and J usage is TRBJ1-1; 7 nucleotides line up with TRBD1. With V trimmed by 7 bases and J by 1 base, 3 bases remained unmatched. The CDR3 sequence is 12 residues long. The V gene's germline CDR1 is SQVTM and CDR2 ANQGSEA. CDR3 in amino acids: CSGNRGNTEAFF. Here the CDR3 DNA reads TGCAGCGGGAACAGGGGGAACACTGAAGCTTTCTTT.

This chain uses TRBV9 with TRBJ2-2; the D gene is possibly TRBD2 (6 bases). V was shortened by 2 bases and J by 3 bases, with 8 bases between the two germline ends. The CDR3 length is 14 residues. The germline V gene encodes CDR1 SGDLS and CDR2 YYNGEE. The chain's CDR3 is CASSVTSYTGELFF. In nucleotides, the CDR3 is TGTGCCAGCAGCGTGACTAGTTACACCGGGGAGCTGTTTTTT.

The chain employs TRBV19 and TRBJ2-7; TRBD2 matches 8 bases. The CDR3 totals 13 residues. The V gene end was trimmed by 10 bases and the J gene end by 3 bases; junction bases not matched to a gene: 8. Germline V gene data show CDR1 as LNHDA and CDR2 as SQIVND (reference sequence). CDR3 residues: CATRGSGVYEQYF. The CDR3 DNA sequence: TGTGCCACCCGAGGTAGCGGGGTCTACGAGCAGTACTTC.

CDR3 loop: CASSLGPGSNNEQFF. CDR3 nucleotides: TGTGCCAGCAGCTTAGGTCCGGGAAGTAACAATGAGCAGTTCTTC. The chain joins TRBV7-2 to TRBJ2-1, with TRBD2 as a possible D gene (5 bases). Trimming took off 1 base at V and 5 bases at J, with 12 bases between the two ends. CDR1 and CDR2 from the germline V gene are SGHTA and FQGNSA. The CDR3 is 15 residues long.

This clone turned up a few times. V and J are TRBV7-8 and TRBJ2-1; 9 bases fit TRBD2. Germline-derived CDR1 and CDR2 are SGHVS and FQNEAQ. This CDR3 is built from 16 residues. V shed 0 bases, J shed 1 base, and the junction held 1 base outside the gene matches. The CDR3 sequence is CASSLASGSSYNEQFF. DNA of the CDR3: TGTGCCAGCAGCTTAGCTAGCGGGAGTTCCTACAATGAGCAGTTCTTC.

This chain links TRBV11-3 with TRBJ2-2; 9 bases map to TRBD2. Germline assignment: CDR1 SGHNT and CDR2 YENEEA. With 5 bases clipped from V and 6 bases from J, the junction kept 7 bases outside the gene matches. The CDR3 consists of 15 residues. CDR3 residues: CASSAGLARPGELFF. CDR3 nucleotide sequence: TGTGCCAGCAGCGCCGGACTAGCGCGCCCCGGGGAGCTGTTTTTT.

This chain uses TRBV2 with TRBJ2-3; D uncertain. This CDR3 contains 15 residues. Trimming cost V 2 bases and J 2 bases, with 11 bases left between them. From germline, CDR1 is SNHLY and CDR2 FYNNEI. CDR3: CASSESGPNTDTQYF. The CDR3 DNA is TGTGCCAGCAGTGAAAGTGGGCCCAACACAGATACGCAGTATTTT.

This chain uses TRBV10-2 with TRBJ1-6; D is uncertain. The V gene lost 4 bases and the J gene lost 0 bases, with 13 bases spanning the gap. CDR1 is WSHSY and CDR2 is SAAADI in the germline V gene. The CDR3 extends over 17 amino acids. The CDR3 DNA reads TGCGCCAGCAGTGCTCTGGTTTCTAGCTCCTATAATTCACCCCTCCACTTT. This gives the protein CASSALVSSSYNSPLHF.

The rearrangement links TRBV5-1 to TRBJ1-1; TRBD1 agrees at 12 bases. Trimming cost V 3 bases and J 4 bases; bases outside gene matches: 4. Germline V gives CDR1 SGHRS, CDR2 YFSETQ. This CDR3 contains 15 residues. In DNA form, the CDR3 reads TGCGCCAGCAGCTCCGGGACAGGGGGCCTCACTGAAGCTTTCTTT. Its translation: CASSSGTGGLTEAFF.

The CDR3 loop reads CASAGQGTNTEAFF. The DNA of the CDR3 is TGCGCCAGCGCCGGACAGGGAACGAACACTGAAGCTTTCTTT. The chain combines TRBV5-1 with TRBJ1-1, with 8 bases matching TRBD1. The trim removed 7 bases at V and 1 base at J, leaving 6 bases unmatched. The germline V gene encodes CDR1 SGHRS and CDR2 YFSETQ. The CDR3 sequence is 14 residues long.

This clone was seen once. The rearrangement links TRBV7-9 to TRBJ2-3, with TRBD2 matching over 10 bases. This CDR3 has 18 residues. Germline CDR1 reads SEHNR; CDR2 reads FQNEAQ (reference sequence). The junction had 8 bases not matched to a gene; V was cut back by 0 bases and J by 2 bases. The CDR3 reads CASSLALASGGLTDTQYF. The CDR3 DNA sequence: TGTGCCAGCAGCTTAGCTTTGGCTAGCGGGGGCCTCACAGATACGCAGTATTTT.

The V call is TRBV28, the J call TRBJ2-5, with D possibly TRBD2 on 6 matching bases. Germline V gene lookup returns CDR1 MDHEN and CDR2 SYDVKM. The CDR3 length is 16 residues. V was trimmed by 2 bases and J by 5 bases, leaving 18 bases between them. The CDR3 sequence: CASSLVGRTDRETQYF. For the CDR3, the DNA is TGTGCCAGCAGTTTAGTAGGGAGGACGGATCGGGAGACCCAGTACTTC.

This chain uses TRBV5-6 with TRBJ2-2, with 10 bases fitting TRBD1. The length of the CDR3 is 15 residues. The V gene's germline CDR1 is SGHDT and CDR2 YYEEEE. The junction had 3 bases not matched to a gene; V was cut back by 2 bases and J by 5 bases. The CDR3 sequence is CASSFGQGGTGELFF. CDR3 DNA sequence: TGTGCCAGCAGCTTTGGACAGGGGGGGACCGGGGAGCTGTTTTTT.